A single sample is the source of the 11 T cell receptor beta chains below, sequenced in a study of blood T cell repertoires in COVID-19. Sequenced by immunoSEQ multiplex PCR; TCRdb stores in-frame clones only, minus some. This table has 150,000 to 200,000 clones, around four fifths appearing once. The material sequenced was peripheral blood. The receptors were sampled from an elderly woman with acute or convalescent COVID-19.

The rearrangement links TRBV5-1 to TRBJ1-4, with 8 bases fitting TRBD1. Germline V CDR1 and CDR2: SGHRS, YFSETQ. The junction had 8 bases not matched to a gene; V was cut back by 0 bases and J by 7 bases. This CDR3 spans 16 amino acids. The DNA for the CDR3 is TGCGCCAGCAGCTTGGACAGGGGGTCGCTGGGTGAAAAACTGTTTTTT. Translated: CASSLDRGSLGEKLFF.

This chain uses TRBV7-2 with TRBJ2-7; D is possibly TRBD2 (5 bases). Germline CDR1 reads SGHTA; CDR2 reads FQGNSA. The germline V and J ends were trimmed by 0 bases and 2 bases, with 5 bases remaining between them. This CDR3 comprises 13 residues. The CDR3 DNA reads as TGTGCCAGCAGCTTAGCGGGAGCCTACGAGCAGTACTTC. Translating gives CASSLAGAYEQYF. The whole variable domain, remainder taken from reference TRBV7-2 and TRBJ2-7, is GAGVSQSPSNKVTEKGKDVELRCDPISGHTALYWYRQSLGQGLEFLIYFQGNSAPDKSGLPSDRFSAERTGGSVSTLTIQRTQQEDSAVYLCASSLAGAYEQYFGPGTRLTVT.

This chain uses TRBV6-5 with TRBJ2-1; weak D call: TRBD1 (5 bases). Germline V gene data show CDR1 as MNHEY and CDR2 as SVGAGI. The CDR3 extends over 14 amino acids. V gave up 9 bases and J gave up 0 bases, with 12 bases separating them. DNA for the CDR3: TGTGCCAGTGAAGGGCAGGGCTCCTACAATGAGCAGTTCTTC. As protein: CASEGQGSYNEQFF.

This sequence joins TRBV6-5 and TRBJ2-3, with D perhaps matching TRBD2 (5 bases). The CDR3 runs 14 residues. Germline V gene data show CDR1 as MNHEY and CDR2 as SVGAGI. Trimming took off 2 bases at V and 1 base at J, with 7 bases between the two ends. CDR3 sequence: CASSYGRGTDTQYF. CDR3 bases: TGTGCCAGCAGTTACGGGCGGGGCACAGATACGCAGTATTTT.

The chain carries TRBV29-1 and TRBJ2-3, with 10 bases identical to TRBD2. The CDR3 runs to 16 residues. Germline loops: CDR1 SQVTM, CDR2 ANQGSEA. J gave up 2 bases and V 3 bases, and 8 bases lay outside the gene matches. Here the CDR3 DNA reads TGCAGCGTTGACTCATTACTAGCGGGGCTCACAGATACGCAGTATTTT. It codes for CSVDSLLAGLTDTQYF.

As DNA, the CDR3 is TGTGCCAGCAGTGAAAGGGGGCTTTTTAATGAAAAACTGTTTTTT. This sequence encodes CASSERGLFNEKLFF. The chain joins TRBV6-1 to TRBJ1-4; 7 bases match TRBD1. The V gene end was trimmed by 2 bases and the J gene end by 4 bases; junction bases not matched to a gene: 4. This CDR3 is built from 15 residues. Germline CDR1 is MNHNS and CDR2 is SASEGT.

V gene TRBV4-1 combines with J gene TRBJ1-3, with D perhaps matching TRBD1 (5 bases). The V gene's germline CDR1 is MGHRA and CDR2 YSYEKL. The ends were cut back, 0 bases at V and 3 bases at J, with 9 bases in the middle. The CDR3 runs to 15 residues. In nucleotides, the CDR3 is TGCGCCAGCAGCCAAGAGGGGCTTCTTGGAAACACCATATATTTT. Translation gives CASSQEGLLGNTIYF.

This clone was detected a few times. The chain recombines TRBV28 with TRBJ1-2, with 8 nucleotides matching TRBD1. This CDR3 comprises 16 residues. Germline CDR1 is MDHEN and CDR2 is SYDVKM. V dropped 5 bases and J dropped 4; count of bases not matched to a gene: 12. The CDR3, as DNA: TGTGCCAGCAGTAAACTTGCCAGGGGGCTGGTCTATGGCTACACCTTC. As protein: CASSKLARGLVYGYTF.

This clone was detected only a few times. The J gene is TRBJ1-2, the V gene TRBV30; D gene uncertain. The V and J ends lost 1 base and 3 bases respectively, with 6 bases between them. The germline CDR1 and CDR2 sequences are GTSNPN and SVGIG (reference sequence). CDR3 length equals 12 residues. DNA of the CDR3: TGTGCCTGGAGTGATTACTACTATGGCTACACCTTC. Encoded protein: CAWSDYYYGYTF.

The gene calls are TRBV3-1 (or the pseudogene TRBV3-2) and TRBJ1-3; TRBD1 matches at 8 bases. The CDR3 length is 15 residues. The V segment lost 4 bases and the J segment 1 base; nucleotides outside the gene matches: 3. Germline CDR1 LGHDT, CDR2 YNNKEL (reference sequence). CDR3 sequence reads: CASSLQGASGNTIYF. The CDR3 region has the DNA TGTGCCAGCAGCCTGCAGGGGGCATCTGGAAACACCATATATTTT.

The V call is TRBV28, the J call TRBJ2-5; TRBD1 is a possible D gene (6 bases). Germline-derived CDR1 and CDR2 are MDHEN and SYDVKM. Trimming pared 6 bases from V and 1 base from J, leaving 12 bases between. This CDR3 is built from 14 residues. DNA of the CDR3: TGTGCCAGCAGACAGGGTCGGTCCCAAGAGACCCAGTACTTC. Its protein is CASRQGRSQETQYF. The whole variable domain, remainder taken from reference TRBV28 and TRBJ2-5, is DVKVTQSSRYLVKRTGEKVFLECVQDMDHENMFWYRQDPGLGLRLIYFSYDVKMKEKGDIPEGYSVSREKKERFSLILESASTNQTSMYLCASRQGRSQETQYFGPGTRLLVL.